This section outlines one T cell receptor beta chain sequence together with its context. This specimen comes from a study of blood T cell repertoires in COVID-19. At the level of the study: Both acute and convalescent COVID-19 samples were obtained from the United States, Italy and Spain.

Using immunoSEQ multiplex PCR, the repertoire was profiled, and TCRdb retains in-frame clones only, with some absent. The sample includes about 130,000 clones, approximately 83% of them seen just once. Germline-derived CDR1 and CDR2 are MNHEY and SVGAGI. CDR3 length: 15 residues. The V gene end was trimmed by 3 bases and the J gene end by 10 bases; junction bases not matched to a gene: 8. This clonotype was obtained from a man aged 35 to 55 with active or convalescent COVID-19. Sequencing was performed on peripheral blood. The chain combines TRBV6-5 with TRBJ2-1, with TRBD2 matching 11 bases. Written as DNA, the CDR3 is TGTGCCAGCAGTTATCTTAGCGGGGGGGCTTACGAGCAGTTCTTC. This codes for CASSYLSGGAYEQFF.